A selection of T cell receptor beta chains follows, all from one sample in a study of T cell clones after liver transplantation. Sequencing was performed with immunoSEQ multiplex PCR; in TCRdb, only in-frame clones are kept and a portion is missing. Among 65,000 to 80,000 clones listed, roughly 83% were seen once. This material consisted of CD4+ T cells from blood, taken at the 22-month timepoint. These receptors all stem from a human patient who received a liver transplant. Some T cells may be graft donor cells. Each CDR3 is given with its conserved first and last residue. Each record gives: J gene, D gene, clone size, V gene, CDR3 DNA, CDR3 protein. A D gene is named only where the DNA matches it firmly. A row's size may be missing; if present it is once, few, many or a size class.

>TRBJ2-3|NA|NA|TRBV9
TGTGCCAGCAGCGTAGGACGCTCCACAGATACGCAGTATTTT
CASSVGRSTDTQYF
>TRBJ2-5|NA|NA|TRBV7-9
TGTGCCAGCAGCGACAGGGAGACCCAGTACTTC
CASSDRETQYF
>TRBJ2-6|NA|NA|TRBV5-1
TGCGCCAGCAGCTTCCAACCCCTTATAACAGAATACCACTCTGGGGCCAACGTCCTGACTTTC
CASSFQPLITEYHSGANVLTF
>TRBJ2-7|NA|NA|TRBV28
TGTGCCAGCACCCCGGCCGGGGCCGTTCACGAGCAGTACTTC
CASTPAGAVHEQYF
>TRBJ2-7|NA|NA|TRBV5-1
TGCGCCAGCAGCTTGGGTCGGACAGAAACTGGGCAGTACTTC
CASSLGRTETGQYF
>TRBJ2-5|NA|NA|TRBV5-6
TGTGCCAGCAACCCTGGACGGTTCCAAGAGACCCAGTACTTC
CASNPGRFQETQYF
>TRBJ2-1|TRBD2|few|TRBV18
TGTGCCAGCTCACCGAGCTTAGCGGGAGGGCCGTCCTACAATGAGCAGTTCTTC
CASSPSLAGGPSYNEQFF
>TRBJ1-4|NA|NA|TRBV7-2
TGTGCCAGCAGCTCGGTGGCCGTGAATGAAAAACTGTTTTTT
CASSSVAVNEKLFF
>TRBJ2-7|TRBD2|NA|TRBV6-5
TGTGCCAGCAATCCCGGGGGGACGTACTACGAGCAGTACTTC
CASNPGGTYYEQYF
>TRBJ1-1|NA|NA|TRBV4-1
TGCGCCAGCAGCCAAAACACGTTGGGGGCTAACACTGAAGCTTTCTTT
CASSQNTLGANTEAFF
>TRBJ2-1|NA|NA|TRBV18
TGTGCCAGCTCACCCCCGGGCAACCCAAACAATGAGCAGTTCTTC
CASSPPGNPNNEQFF
>TRBJ2-7|NA|NA|TRBV7-9
TGTGCCAGCCAAGGCGAGGACAGTACCTACGAGCAGTACTTC
CASQGEDSTYEQYF
>TRBJ2-2|NA|NA|TRBV13
TGTGCCAGCAGCTTTGTAGGAGCCGGGGAGCTGTTTTTT
CASSFVGAGELFF
>TRBJ2-5|TRBD1|NA|TRBV12-5
TGTGCTAGTGGGAATGGGACAGGACAGACCCAGTACTTC
CASGNGTGQTQYF
>TRBJ2-1|TRBD1|NA|TRBV7-7
TGTGCTAGCAGTTCCGGGACAGGGCCCCACAATGAGCAGTTCTTC
CASSSGTGPHNEQFF
>TRBJ2-5|NA|NA|TRBV6-5
TGTGCCAGCAGTTACTCTGCAGGGAGAGAGACCCAGTACTTC
CASSYSAGRETQYF
>TRBJ1-4|NA|NA|TRBV19
TGTGCCAGTAGTATAATCCAGCGGGGGGAAAAACTGTTTTTT
CASSIIQRGEKLFF
>TRBJ2-3|NA|many|TRBV7-3
TGTGCCAGCAGCTTAATGGGGTCGGGCACAGATACGCAGTATTTT
CASSLMGSGTDTQYF
>TRBJ2-5|NA|NA|TRBV6-5
TGTGCCAGCAGCGTACAGATCCAAGAGACCCAGTACTTC
CASSVQIQETQYF
>TRBJ2-1|NA|NA|TRBV11-2
TGTGCCAGCAGCTTTTCCACGGGACACGGTTACAATGAGCAGTTCTTC
CASSFSTGHGYNEQFF
>TRBJ1-5|NA|NA|TRBV5-4
TGTGCCAGCAGCTTGTATCAAGGAGGTCGGAATCAGCCCCAGCATTTT
CASSLYQGGRNQPQHF
>TRBJ1-5|NA|NA|TRBV7-3
TGTGCCAGCAGCCCACAGACAGATCAGCCCCAGCATTTT
CASSPQTDQPQHF
>TRBJ1-2|TRBD1|NA|TRBV6-6
TGTGCCAGCAGCCCGACAGGGGGCGCATATGGCTACACCTTC
CASSPTGGAYGYTF
>TRBJ1-2|NA|NA|TRBV29-1
TGCAGCGTTGAAGATTGGAAACCCTATGGCTACACCTTC
CSVEDWKPYGYTF
>TRBJ2-2|NA|NA|TRBV6-6
TGTGCCAGCAGTGTCCATGCGAACACCGGGGAGCTGTTTTTT
CASSVHANTGELFF
>TRBJ2-2|NA|medium-sized|TRBV9
TGTGCCAGCAGCGTAGTTAACGGGGAGCTGTTTTTT
CASSVVNGELFF
>TRBJ1-1|NA|once|TRBV11-2
TGTGCCAGCAGCTTAGATCGGGTCGGGGAAGCTTTCTTT
CASSLDRVGEAFF
>TRBJ1-4|NA|NA|TRBV28
TGTGCCAGCAGGGCACAGGGCTCTAATGAAAAACTGTTTTTT
CASRAQGSNEKLFF
>TRBJ2-7|NA|NA|TRBV7-7
TGTGCCAGCAGCTTAGCCGACAGCTACGAGCAGTACTTC
CASSLADSYEQYF
>TRBJ1-1|NA|NA|TRBV5-1
TGCGCCAGCAGCTTGGTACGGATGGAGATGAACACTGAAGCTTTCTTT
CASSLVRMEMNTEAFF
>TRBJ1-1|NA|few|TRBV29-1
TGCAGCGTTGAAATGGGGGGTTGGGGGATGAACACTGAAGCTTTCTTT
CSVEMGGWGMNTEAFF
>TRBJ2-1|TRBD2|NA|TRBV5-1
TGCGCCAGCACCCGGGGGGAGTCTAGCGGGAACAATGAGCAGTTCTTC
CASTRGESSGNNEQFF